The subject of this entry is one TCR beta chain. What it binds is not known. This sample is drawn from a study of post-analysis software for immune sequencing data. Across the whole study: Relapsing-remitting, secondary progressive and progressive-relapsing multiple sclerosis were all included among the disease courses.

Points from the study as a whole: Comparison with controls showed significantly lower normalized Chao1 diversity in multiple sclerosis patients.

The TCR beta cDNA libraries carried unique molecular identifiers. TCRdb redid the calling of the PCR reads with MiXCR, one entry per CDR3 protein. In the table there are hundreds of thousands of distinct CDR3 sequences, 30% to 45% of which are singletons. Sequenced input: blood. This TCR derives from a girl aged 10 to 17 with multiple sclerosis.

CDR3 protein: CATSDHGGHHYGYTF. In DNA form, the CDR3 reads TGTGCCACCAGCGACCATGGGGGCCACCACTATGGCTACACCTTC. The gene calls are TRBV15 and TRBJ1-2; perhaps TRBD1 as D (6 bases). Trimming left V 5 bases short and J 3 bases short, with 16 bases between. The CDR3 spans 15 residues. The germline gives CDR1 LNHNV, CDR2 YYDKDF (reference sequence).